Each of the 13 T cell receptor beta chains below was sequenced from the same sample in a study of a mutant IDH1 vaccine in newly diagnosed glioma. As for time point: week 5, during vaccination. The study gave 300 ug of mutant IDH1 20-mer peptide per vaccine dose, with topical imiquimod. Assay: immunoSEQ multiplex PCR; the TCRdb copy retains only in-frame clones and omits some. The sample holds roughly 50,000 clones, 70% to 85% seen once. No antigen has been assigned to these receptors. The sequencing here drew on PBMCs, taken from a glioma patient whose treatment included an IDH1 peptide vaccine. The receptors come from a young woman with glioma. Some clones in this sample may be carry-over from other donors' samples.

The chain carries TRBV29-1 and TRBJ1-3, with a tentative D call TRBD1 (5 bases). Per the germline V gene, CDR1 is SQVTM and CDR2 is ANQGSEA. The CDR3 loop spans 14 amino acids. Trimming took off 4 bases at V and 1 base at J, with 11 bases between the two ends. CDR3: CSVAFAGSGNTIYF. The CDR3 nucleotides are TGCAGCGTTGCGTTCGCAGGGTCTGGAAACACCATATATTTT.

In its sample, this clone was seen once. The rearrangement joins TRBV5-1 to TRBJ1-1, with D unresolved. The length of the CDR3 is 14 residues. Germline assignment: CDR1 SGHRS and CDR2 YFSETQ. V was clipped by 2 bases and J by 5 bases, with 13 bases between them. CDR3 sequence reads: CASSFTVPGTEAFF. The CDR3 DNA reads as TGCGCCAGCAGCTTTACAGTCCCGGGAACTGAAGCTTTCTTT.

This chain joins TRBV6-5 and TRBJ2-2, with a possible D match to TRBD2 (5 bases). CDR1 MNHEY and CDR2 SVGAGI come from the germline V gene. V gave up 1 base and J gave up 6 bases, with 6 bases separating them. The length of the CDR3 is 13 residues. CDR3 region: CASSYFGAGELFF. CDR3 nucleotide sequence: TGTGCCAGCAGTTACTTCGGGGCCGGGGAGCTGTTTTTT.

The chain links TRBV6-5 to TRBJ1-4, with D uncertain. CDR1 is MNHEY, CDR2 SVGAGI, per germline. This CDR3 comprises 11 residues. Trimming left V 2 bases short and J 12 bases short, with 7 bases between. This CDR3 reads CASSYVSELFF. As DNA, the CDR3 is TGTGCCAGCAGTTACGTTAGTGAACTGTTTTTT.

The gene calls are TRBV11-2 and TRBJ1-6, with no clear D. The germline V and J ends were trimmed by 5 bases and 14 bases, with 13 bases remaining between them. The CDR3 extends over 12 amino acids. From germline, CDR1 is SGHAT and CDR2 FQNNGV. CDR3 loop: CASSDHRATLHF. The CDR3 DNA reads TGTGCCAGCAGCGATCACAGAGCCACCCTCCACTTT.

This clone was seen more than once but under ten times. This chain joins TRBV9 and TRBJ1-6; no reliable D call. The CDR3 contains 13 residues. Germline CDR1 reads SGDLS; CDR2 reads YYNGEE. Trimming left V 0 bases short and J 8 bases short, with 6 bases between. Here the CDR3 DNA reads TGTGCCAGCAGCGTAGCCATGGATTCACCCCTCCACTTT. It encodes CASSVAMDSPLHF.

The chain employs TRBV7-9 and TRBJ1-1, with D possibly matching TRBD1 (5 bases). Trimming removed 1 base at V and 10 bases at J, with 13 bases between. Germline assignment: CDR1 SEHNR and CDR2 FQNEAQ (reference sequence). This CDR3 has 13 amino acids. The CDR3 DNA reads as TGTGCCAGCAGCTTAGGGAGGGGTACAAGAGCTTTCTTT. Translation gives CASSLGRGTRAFF.

The V and J genes are TRBV6-5 and TRBJ1-2, with 7 bases aligning to TRBD1. This CDR3 spans 16 amino acids. The V gene's germline CDR1 is MNHEY and CDR2 SVGAGI. The ends lost 2 bases at V and 5 bases at J; junction bases unmatched: 11. The CDR3 loop reads CASSYGSQGMGYGYTF. The CDR3 region has the DNA TGTGCCAGCAGTTACGGATCACAGGGGATGGGATATGGCTACACCTTC.

V gene TRBV9 combines with J gene TRBJ1-2, with D maybe TRBD1 (6 bases). The CDR3 runs to 14 residues. Germline CDR1 SGDLS, CDR2 YYNGEE. The ends were cut back, 4 bases at V and 8 bases at J, with 18 bases in the middle. In DNA, the CDR3 is TGTGCCAGCAGCCCCCCCGGGGGGGGCGCGGGCTACACCTTC. Its translation is CASSPPGGGAGYTF.

V and J are TRBV10-3 and TRBJ2-7, with 7 bases identical to TRBD1. This CDR3 contains 14 residues. Germline assignment: CDR1 ENHRY and CDR2 SYGVKD. The V and J ends lost 6 bases and 6 bases, in that order; junction bases with no gene match: 11. The CDR3 region has the DNA TGTGCCATCAGGGGGGACAGAAAGTCCGGCGAGCAGTACTTC. Translation gives CAIRGDRKSGEQYF.

This clone has just one count. The gene calls are TRBV4-2 and TRBJ2-7, with 8 positions matching TRBD2. J gave up 5 bases and V 1 base, and 7 bases lay outside the gene matches. The CDR3 sequence is 15 residues long. The V gene's germline CDR1 is LGHNA and CDR2 YNFKEQ. CDR3 in DNA: TGTGCCAGCAGCCAAGGTCATAGCGGGGATCACGAGCAGTACTTC. Protein product: CASSQGHSGDHEQYF.

The V and J genes are TRBV5-1 and TRBJ1-3, with D uncertain. CDR3 length: 15 amino acids. Germline V lookup: CDR1 SGHRS, CDR2 YFSETQ. Deletions cut 4 bases from V and 0 bases from J, with 11 bases between. In DNA, the CDR3 is TGCGCCAGCAGCCGCGAGGGCAGCTCTGGAAACACCATATATTTT. It encodes CASSREGSSGNTIYF.

The chain joins TRBV5-6 to TRBJ1-4; D might be TRBD1 (5 bases). The CDR3 runs to 14 residues. From germline, CDR1 is SGHDT and CDR2 YYEEEE. Trimming shortened V by 0 bases and J by 5 bases, and 8 bases separated the two germline ends. CDR3 loop: CASSLAGINEKLFF. The CDR3 coding sequence is TGTGCCAGCAGCTTGGCAGGGATCAATGAAAAACTGTTTTTT.